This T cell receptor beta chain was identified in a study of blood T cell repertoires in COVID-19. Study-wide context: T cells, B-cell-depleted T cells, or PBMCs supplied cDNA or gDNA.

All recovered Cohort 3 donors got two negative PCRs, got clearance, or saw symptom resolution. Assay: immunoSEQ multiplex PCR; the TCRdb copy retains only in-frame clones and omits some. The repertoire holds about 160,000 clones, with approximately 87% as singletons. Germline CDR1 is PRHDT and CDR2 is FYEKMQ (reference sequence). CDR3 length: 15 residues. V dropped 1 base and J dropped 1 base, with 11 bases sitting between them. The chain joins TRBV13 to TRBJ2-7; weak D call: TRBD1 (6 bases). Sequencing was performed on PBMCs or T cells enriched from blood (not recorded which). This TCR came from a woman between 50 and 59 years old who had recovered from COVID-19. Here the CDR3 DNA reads TGTGCCAGCAGCTTAGCACAGGGATCATCCTACGAGCAGTACTTC. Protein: CASSLAQGSSYEQYF.